This T cell receptor beta chain stems from a study of blood T cell repertoires in COVID-19. For the study at large: Collection of acute and convalescent COVID-19 samples took place in the United States, Italy and Spain.

Authors' methods: Estimation of nucleated cell counts was performed using reference gene primer amplification. The protocol was immunoSEQ multiplex PCR, while the TCRdb copy is restricted to in-frame clones and leaves out a portion. V and J calls and clone size are those listed in that table; D and trimming were worked out from the DNA. The sample records approximately 380,000 clones, around 85% being singletons. The CDR3 has 14 residues. Germline V gives CDR1 LGHNA, CDR2 YNFKEQ. With 2 bases clipped from V and 7 bases from J, the junction kept 5 bases outside the gene matches. This sequence was found in a woman aged 18-29 years with acute or convalescent COVID-19. The sample comprised peripheral blood. This sequence joins TRBV4-2 and TRBJ1-3, with TRBD1 matching 7 bases. CDR3 in amino acids: CASSQTDRANTIYF. For the CDR3, the DNA is TGTGCCAGCAGCCAAACCGACAGGGCTAACACCATATATTTT.